These T cell receptor beta chains were read from a single sample in a study of cytomegalovirus exposure and HLA in healthy donors. Sequencing used immunoSEQ multiplex PCR; TCRdb keeps in-frame clones, though not all of them. Seen here are roughly 150,000 clones, roughly 70% observed once, and the top ten hold approximately 5.4%. Sequenced material: PBMCs. These receptors all come from a woman in her late teens or twenties in good health and CMV-seropositive. The CDR3 runs from the conserved cysteine through the conserved F or W. A D gene is named only where the DNA matches it firmly. Only part of the rows carry a size: once, few, many, or a class if the clone is expanded.

13,TRBJ2-7,few,TRBV7-9,.,TGTGCCAGCAGCCCACCGAGCTCCTACGAGCAGTACTTC,CASSPPSSYEQYF
19,TRBJ2-2,.,TRBV10-3,TRBD1,TGTGCCATCAGTGAGGAGGCAGGGACAGGCCTAGGGGATGCCGGGGAGCTGTTTTTT,CAISEEAGTGLGDAGELFF
15,TRBJ1-1,few,TRBV19,.,TGTGCCAGTAGTATGGGAAACAGGTTGAACACTGAAGCTTTCTTT,CASSMGNRLNTEAFF
15,TRBJ1-1,.,TRBV19,.,TGTGCCAGTAGTACCCCCGGCGGGACGAACACTGAAGCTTTCTTT,CASSTPGGTNTEAFF
15,TRBJ2-5,.,TRBV7-9,TRBD1,TGTTCCAGCAGCCCCCGGACAGGGAATGGAGAGACCCAGTACTTC,CSSSPRTGNGETQYF
15,TRBJ2-1,.,TRBV9,TRBD1,TGTGCCAGCACCTTAACAGGGGGCTCCTACAATGAGCAGTTCTTC,CASTLTGGSYNEQFF
14,TRBJ2-7,.,TRBV13,.,TGTGCCAGCAGCCCACGTCCCACTAGAGGGGAGCAGTACTTC,CASSPRPTRGEQYF
15,TRBJ1-6,.,TRBV27,.,TGTGCCAGCAGTCCTCTAGACTCGTTTTCCTCACCCCTCCACTTT,CASSPLDSFSSPLHF
16,TRBJ2-5,.,TRBV5-8,.,TGTGCCAGCAGCTTGGCCTGGGCACCCCGCCGCCAAACCCAGTACTTC,CASSLAWAPRRQTQYF
14,TRBJ1-6,once,TRBV5-4,.,TGTGCCAGCAGCTTTGATAGGGGTTCTTCACCCCTCCACTTT,CASSFDRGSSPLHF
16,TRBJ1-2,.,TRBV7-6,.,TGTGCCAGCAGCCCCCCTGGGGGGGCGAAGAACTATGGCTACACCTTC,CASSPPGGAKNYGYTF
15,TRBJ2-2,.,TRBV7-9,.,TGTGCCAGCAGTCCTCGACAGACTAACACCGGGGAGCTGTTTTTT,CASSPRQTNTGELFF
18,TRBJ1-4,.,TRBV4-3,.,TGCGCCAGCAGCCAAGATCTGCGGGGAGTTGCAACTAATGAAAAACTGTTTTTT,CASSQDLRGVATNEKLFF
21,TRBJ2-4,.,TRBV4-3,TRBD1,TGCGCCAGCAGCCAAGAGGCGTGGACAGGGGAGGCCCAAATAGCCAAAAACATTCAGTACTTC,CASSQEAWTGEAQIAKNIQYF
14,TRBJ2-3,.,TRBV29-1,TRBD1,TGCAGCGTCAGACAGGGGGTGCGCACAGATACGCAGTATTTT,CSVRQGVRTDTQYF
13,TRBJ1-2,.,TRBV19,TRBD1,TGTGCCAGTAGTGTCCCGGACAGGGACTCCTGGACCTTC,CASSVPDRDSWTF
16,TRBJ2-7,.,TRBV6-1,TRBD1,TGTGCCAGCAGTGATAGGGACAGGACGTATTACTACGAGCAGTACTTC,CASSDRDRTYYYEQYF
19,TRBJ2-3,.,TRBV4-1,TRBD1,TGCGCCAGCAGCCACTTACTCCTTCGGGACAGGGGGCAGACAGATACGCAGTATTTT,CASSHLLLRDRGQTDTQYF
14,TRBJ2-5,few,TRBV6-5,TRBD2,TGTGCCAGCAGTTACACGACTAGCGCGGAGACCCAGTACTTC,CASSYTTSAETQYF
16,TRBJ1-5,few,TRBV19,.,TGTGCCAGTAGTAACATACAGGGAGGGGGCAATCAGCCCCAGCATTTT,CASSNIQGGGNQPQHF
13,TRBJ2-1,.,TRBV29-1,TRBD2,TGCAGCGTCCTAGCGGCGACCTACAATGAGCAGTTCTTC,CSVLAATYNEQFF
15,TRBJ2-3,.,TRBV9,TRBD2,TGTGCCAGCAGCGTATCGGGGGGGGGCCAAGATACGCAGTATTTT,CASSVSGGGQDTQYF
16,TRBJ1-4,.,TRBV29-1,.,TGCAGCGTTGAAGATCTTGGGACTGCGGGTAATGAAAAACTGTTTTTT,CSVEDLGTAGNEKLFF
13,TRBJ2-1,.,TRBV9,.,TGTGCCAGCAGCCCCTATGGAGACAATGAGCAGTTCTTC,CASSPYGDNEQFF
14,TRBJ2-7,.,TRBV5-4,TRBD2,TGTGCCAGCAGCCTGGGACTACCGATTTACGAGCAGTACTTC,CASSLGLPIYEQYF
15,TRBJ1-4,.,TRBV14,.,TGTGCCAGCAGCCCGCGGGTGGCAACTAATGAAAAACTGTTTTTT,CASSPRVATNEKLFF
16,TRBJ2-2,.,TRBV4-1,.,TGCGCCAGCAGCCACGCTTACGGACTAAACACCGGGGAGCTGTTTTTT,CASSHAYGLNTGELFF
13,TRBJ2-3,.,TRBV27,TRBD2,TGTGCCAGCAGTTTATGGGGGGGGGATACGCAGTATTTT,CASSLWGGDTQYF
15,TRBJ2-2,.,TRBV4-2,.,TGTGCCAGCAGCCAGGAGACAGGCTACACCGGGGAGCTGTTTTTT,CASSQETGYTGELFF
13,TRBJ2-7,.,TRBV6-1,.,TGTGCCAGCATCTCCCGACTAGCCTACGAGCAGTACTTC,CASISRLAYEQYF
15,TRBJ1-3,.,TRBV5-4,TRBD1,TGTGCCAGCAGCGCGACAGGGGGCTCTGGAAACACCATATATTTT,CASSATGGSGNTIYF
14,TRBJ1-1,.,TRBV7-8,.,TGTGCCAGCAGCGATACAGGGAGTGCCACTGAAGCTTTCTTT,CASSDTGSATEAFF
14,TRBJ1-1,.,TRBV6-1,.,TGTGCCAGCAGTGATGTTACAGCTAACACTGAAGCTTTCTTT,CASSDVTANTEAFF
16,TRBJ1-4,.,TRBV7-9,TRBD1,TGTGCCAGCACGGGGGCAGGGGGTTCAACTAATGAAAAACTGTTTTTT,CASTGAGGSTNEKLFF
13,TRBJ2-7,once,TRBV2,.,TGTGCCAGCAGTGTCCGGCAGGCCTACGAGCAGTACTTC,CASSVRQAYEQYF
14,TRBJ1-2,few,TRBV9,.,TGTGCCAGCAGCCCTCGGGGATCCCTCGAGAGCTACACCTTC,CASSPRGSLESYTF
16,TRBJ2-1,.,TRBV15,TRBD1,TGTGCCACCAGCAGAGGTGCACAGGGGGTATACAATGAGCAGTTCTTC,CATSRGAQGVYNEQFF
13,TRBJ2-3,.,TRBV4-1,.,TGCGCCAGCAGCCAAGACGAGGCAGATACGCAGTATTTT,CASSQDEADTQYF
13,TRBJ1-1,.,TRBV4-3,.,TGCGCCAGCAGCCAGGGCAGGGGCACTGAAGCTTTCTTT,CASSQGRGTEAFF
16,TRBJ1-2,.,TRBV4-2,.,TGTGCCAGCAGCCAAGATCTCTGGGGCTTAAACTATGGCTACACCTTC,CASSQDLWGLNYGYTF
14,TRBJ2-7,.,TRBV5-8,TRBD1,TGTGCCAGCAGGCCAACATGGGACAGCTACGAGCAGTACTTC,CASRPTWDSYEQYF
16,TRBJ2-3,.,TRBV7-3,TRBD2,TGTGCCAGCAGCCCGGGACTAGCGGGGGGGGGAGATACGCAGTATTTT,CASSPGLAGGGDTQYF
16,TRBJ2-5,.,TRBV6-6,TRBD1,TGTGCCAGCAGTTACTCTATCGGACAGGGTGAAGAGACCCAGTACTTC,CASSYSIGQGEETQYF
17,TRBJ2-1,few,TRBV28,.,TGTGCCAGCAGTTTAGGATTCGGGGGGCGGTTAAACAATGAGCAGTTCTTC,CASSLGFGGRLNNEQFF
12,TRBJ2-3,.,TRBV11-3,.,TGTGCCAGCAGCTCGCCCGGGGATACGCAGTATTTT,CASSSPGDTQYF
17,TRBJ2-7,.,TRBV5-6,TRBD2,TGTGCCAGCAGCTTGGAACTAGCGGGGGCGAGCTCCTACGAGCAGTACTTC,CASSLELAGASSYEQYF
16,TRBJ2-5,.,TRBV11-2,TRBD2,TGTGCCAGCAGCCCGAGACTAGCGGGGGGAAGTGAGACCCAGTACTTC,CASSPRLAGGSETQYF
20,TRBJ2-3,.,TRBV27,TRBD2,TGTGCCAGCAGTCTATTTTTCGAGAGGACTAGCGGAACTAGCACAGATACGCAGTATTTT,CASSLFFERTSGTSTDTQYF
16,TRBJ2-5,.,TRBV18,.,TGTGCCAGCTCACCCCCCCTGGTGGCGGTCGGTGAGACCCAGTACTTC,CASSPPLVAVGETQYF
16,TRBJ1-4,.,TRBV7-6,.,TGTGCCAGCAGCTCATCCTGGACAGCAACTAATGAAAAACTGTTTTTT,CASSSSWTATNEKLFF
14,TRBJ1-4,.,TRBV5-1,TRBD1,TGCGCCAGCACCCGGACAGGGGCTAATGAAAAACTGTTTTTT,CASTRTGANEKLFF
14,TRBJ1-2,once,TRBV28,TRBD1,TGTGCCAGCAGTCCGTTGGGACAGGGTCATGGCTACACCTTC,CASSPLGQGHGYTF
13,TRBJ2-1,.,TRBV7-3,.,TGTGCCAGCTCTCTGGCAACCCACAATGAGCAGTTCTTC,CASSLATHNEQFF
16,TRBJ2-3,.,TRBV7-8,.,TGTGCCAGCAGCTTAGGTGCTAGAGCTATCACAGATACGCAGTATTTT,CASSLGARAITDTQYF
15,TRBJ1-4,.,TRBV9,.,TGTGCCAGCAGCCCATCCGGGGGGAGGAATGAAAAACTGTTTTTT,CASSPSGGRNEKLFF
14,TRBJ2-3,once,TRBV9,.,TGTGCCAGCAGCTTCGGGGGGCCAACAGATACGCAGTATTTT,CASSFGGPTDTQYF
15,TRBJ2-7,.,TRBV18,TRBD1,TGTGCCAGCTCGCAGGGACAGGGCAGCTCCTACGAGCAGTACTTC,CASSQGQGSSYEQYF